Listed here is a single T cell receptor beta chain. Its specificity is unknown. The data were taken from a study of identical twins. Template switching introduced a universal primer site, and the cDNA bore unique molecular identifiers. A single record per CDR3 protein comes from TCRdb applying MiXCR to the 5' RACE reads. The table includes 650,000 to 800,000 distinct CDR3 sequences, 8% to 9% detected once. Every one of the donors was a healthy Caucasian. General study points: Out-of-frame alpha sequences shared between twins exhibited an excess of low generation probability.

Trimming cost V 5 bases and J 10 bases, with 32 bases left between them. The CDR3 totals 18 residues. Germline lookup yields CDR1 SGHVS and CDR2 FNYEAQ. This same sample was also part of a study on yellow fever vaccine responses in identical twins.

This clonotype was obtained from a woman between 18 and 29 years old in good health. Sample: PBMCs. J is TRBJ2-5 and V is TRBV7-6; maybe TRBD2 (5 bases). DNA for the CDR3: TGTGCCAGCAGCCCCCTCCAAACTAGGCTACTAAGCGTTGGTGGCCAGTACTTC. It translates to CASSPLQTRLLSVGGQYF.